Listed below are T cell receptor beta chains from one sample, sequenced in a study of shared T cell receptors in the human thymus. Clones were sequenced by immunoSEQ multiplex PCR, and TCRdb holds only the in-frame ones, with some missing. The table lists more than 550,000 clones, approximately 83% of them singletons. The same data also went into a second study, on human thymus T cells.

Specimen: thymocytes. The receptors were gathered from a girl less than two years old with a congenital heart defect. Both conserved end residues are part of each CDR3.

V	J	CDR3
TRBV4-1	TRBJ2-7	CASSQEAGGCGYEQYF
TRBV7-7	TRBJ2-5	CASSLAVAGGDEETQYF
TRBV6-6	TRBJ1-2	CASSYLLSGDDGYTF
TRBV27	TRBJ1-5	CASSFRGWSNQPQHF
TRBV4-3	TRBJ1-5	CASSQGSYESNQPQHF
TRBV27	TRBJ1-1	CASTLTGHPLLDTEAFF
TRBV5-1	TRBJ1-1	CASSTRGAEAFF
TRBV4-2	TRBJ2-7	CASSRESRTRTEQYF
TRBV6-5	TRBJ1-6	CASSTGVNSPLHF
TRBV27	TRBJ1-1	CASSLVPGHTEAFF
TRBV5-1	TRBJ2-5	CASSARKTPLRSDLETQYF